This is a list of T cell receptor beta chains from one sample in a study of T cells in Graves' hyperthyroidism and ophthalmopathy. TCRdb re-called the multiplex PCR reads with MiXCR, one entry per CDR3 protein. The sample has under 500,000 distinct CDR3 sequences, around 15% seen once. Sequenced: blood. These receptors all come from a man aged 45-60 years with Graves' ophthalmopathy. Both conserved end residues are trimmed from each CDR3.

len	v_gene	j_gene	CDR3aa
12	TRBV19	TRBJ2-7	ASSNGGRPYEQY
13	TRBV19	TRBJ2-7	ASSIPYPPTYEQY
13	TRBV11-2	TRBJ2-5	ASSLEASGAGTQY
13	TRBV11-2	TRBJ2-3	ASSPPGRSTDTQY
12	TRBV20-1	TRBJ2-5	SARPRTGEETQY
15	TRBV11-2	TRBJ2-1	ASSLDIWLAGGNEQF
10	TRBV14	TRBJ2-5	ASSRERTTQY
11	TRBV20-1	TRBJ2-3	SAYLDSTDTQY
10	TRBV19	TRBJ1-1	ASSGGRTEAF
13	TRBV4-1	TRBJ2-7	ASSQVVSGAYEQY
12	TRBV5-8	TRBJ2-7	ASSFGRVVYEQY
13	TRBV2	TRBJ2-2	ASRPPGQNTGELF
13	TRBV28	TRBJ2-7	ASSFDRGLSYEQY
15	TRBV4-1	TRBJ2-3	ASSTYLTGAGTDTQY
17	TRBV4-1	TRBJ2-1	ASSQDPRLAGGPSNEQF
17	TRBV24-1	TRBJ2-1	ATSDSERRGGGDYNEQF
12	TRBV20-1	TRBJ2-5	SARPGQGKETQY
13	TRBV6-1	TRBJ2-3	ASRKLAGSTDTQY
14	TRBV18	TRBJ2-1	ASSLPGTGGRNEQF
13	TRBV5-1	TRBJ2-3	ASSFGGRLTDTQY
14	TRBV18	TRBJ2-1	ASSPSGTLLYNEQF
11	TRBV20-1	TRBJ1-1	SARRTVDTKAF
11	TRBV27	TRBJ2-3	ASRQGGTDTQY
9	TRBV20-1	TRBJ1-6	GATGASPLH
12	TRBV5-1	TRBJ2-2	ASSEDREAGELF
14	TRBV6-1	TRBJ2-2	ASSDLAGGLSGELF
12	TRBV9	TRBJ1-6	ASSSGRAPSPLH
14	TRBV19	TRBJ2-3	ASSIGKGGRTDTQY
13	TRBV6-1	TRBJ1-1	ASTRQTGLNTEAF
10	TRBV30	TRBJ2-7	AWNSGMYEQY